The rows below give T cell receptor beta chains drawn from one sample of a study of blood T cell repertoires in COVID-19. The assay was immunoSEQ multiplex PCR, and TCRdb's table has in-frame clones only and misses some. Counted here are roughly 330,000 clones, 85% to 90% occurring once; the ten biggest clones make up over 9.5%. The sample consisted of PBMCs or T cells enriched from blood (not recorded which). These receptors originate from a young woman who had recovered from COVID-19. The CDR3 runs from the conserved cysteine through the conserved F or W. D genes are given only for firm matches. Size is stated for part of the rows, as once, few or many counts, or as a class when the clone is expanded.

.	TRBV7-8	.	TRBJ1-5	TGTGCCAGCAGCTCCGATAATAGCGAACCCCAGCATTTT	CASSSDNSEPQHF
.	TRBV5-1	.	TRBJ2-1	TGCGCCAGCAGCCCATCTGGGGGCCTTGCCTACAATGAGCAGTTCTTC	CASSPSGGLAYNEQFF
.	TRBV12-5	TRBD1	TRBJ2-1	TGTGCTAGTGGTGGACAGGGGTTTTTGGGACCATACAATGAGCAGTTCTTC	CASGGQGFLGPYNEQFF
few	TRBV3-1/TRBV3-2	.	TRBJ1-5	TGTGCCAGCAGCCAATCAGGGTGGCAGCCCCAGCATTTT	CASSQSGWQPQHF
.	TRBV5-8	TRBD1	TRBJ2-7	TGTGCCAGCAGCTTGGTTGACAGGGTTGAGCAGTACTTC	CASSLVDRVEQYF
.	TRBV18	.	TRBJ2-3	TGTGCCAGCTCACCCATAGAGGAGGGCCGGAGTACGCAGTATTTT	CASSPIEEGRSTQYF
.	TRBV28	.	TRBJ1-2	TGTGCCAGCAGGGGCGTAGGAGGGAAGAAAGCTAACTATGGCTACACCTTC	CASRGVGGKKANYGYTF
.	TRBV28	TRBD1	TRBJ2-7	TGTGCCAGCAGGACAGGGTACGAGCAGTACTTC	CASRTGYEQYF
.	TRBV5-1	.	TRBJ1-4	TGCGCCAGCAGCTTGGTTCCCCCTGGGGCGGGGAATGAAAAACTGTTTTTT	CASSLVPPGAGNEKLFF
.	TRBV5-1	TRBD1	TRBJ2-3	TGCGCCAGCAGCTCCTACAGGGGCGGCACAGATACGCAGTATTTT	CASSSYRGGTDTQYF
.	TRBV5-8	TRBD2	TRBJ2-1	TGTGCCAGCAGCACGTATTGGACTAGCGGGAGAGGGGGGTCCTACAATGAGCAGTTCTTC	CASSTYWTSGRGGSYNEQFF
.	TRBV28	.	TRBJ2-7	TGTGCCAGCAGTACATCAGGGACTTCTTACTACGAGCAGTACTTC	CASSTSGTSYYEQYF
.	TRBV11-3	.	TRBJ2-1	TGTGCCAGCAGTTCGGACAACTACAATGAGCAGTTCTTC	CASSSDNYNEQFF
.	TRBV4-1	.	TRBJ2-1	TGCGCCAGCAGCCAACAGGGTTCCTACAATGAGCAGTTCTTC	CASSQQGSYNEQFF
once	TRBV30	.	TRBJ1-1	TGTGCCTGGACCGCAGGCTTTGAAGCTTTCTTT	CAWTAGFEAFF
once	TRBV6-5	.	TRBJ2-2	TGTGCCAGCAGTTACTCGGACAGGAACACCGGGGAGCTGTTTTTT	CASSYSDRNTGELFF
.	TRBV11-3	.	TRBJ2-7	TGTGCCAGCAGCCCTTCGTGGCGGGGAGAGCAGTACTTC	CASSPSWRGEQYF
.	TRBV7-9	.	TRBJ1-1	TGTGCCAGCAGCTCACCGGGACATCAACGAACTGAAGCTTTCTTT	CASSSPGHQRTEAFF
few	TRBV10-3	.	TRBJ2-2	TGTGCCATCAGTTCCCTGCCGGGGGTCCCCACCGGGGAGCTGTTTTTT	CAISSLPGVPTGELFF
once	TRBV20-1	TRBD1	TRBJ1-2	TGCAGTGCTAGTGAACAGGGGGGTGCTGGCTACACCTTC	CSASEQGGAGYTF
few	TRBV5-5	.	TRBJ1-1	TGTGCCAGCAGCTTGGCGGGGGACACTGAAGCTTTCTTT	CASSLAGDTEAFF
.	TRBV5-5	.	TRBJ1-1	TGTGCCAGCAGCTTGGGGCCCGGGAGGACTGAAGCTTTCTTT	CASSLGPGRTEAFF
.	TRBV25-1	.	TRBJ1-1	TGTGCCAGCAGTGAACAGATGTACGCTGAAGCTTTCTTT	CASSEQMYAEAFF
.	TRBV4-2	TRBD2	TRBJ2-3	TGTGCCAGCAGCCAACCTAACCGGGGACTAGCGGGAAAGGGGGCAGATACGCAGTATTTT	CASSQPNRGLAGKGADTQYF
.	TRBV5-4	.	TRBJ1-2	TGTGCCAGCAGCTTACAAGGGGAGGGATCTGGCTACACCTTC	CASSLQGEGSGYTF
once	TRBV12-3/TRBV12-4	.	TRBJ1-2	TGTGCCAGCAGCGAGGGACTTAACTATGGCTACACCTTC	CASSEGLNYGYTF
.	TRBV7-9	.	TRBJ1-2	TGTGCCAGCAGCTTAGTAGGTGCGCAGGGTCTTGGCTACACCTTC	CASSLVGAQGLGYTF
.	TRBV12-3/TRBV12-4	.	TRBJ2-3	TGTGCCAGCAGCCTACAGAGCACAGATACGCAGTATTTT	CASSLQSTDTQYF
.	TRBV11-2	.	TRBJ2-2	TGTGCCAGCAGCTTATACTCTACCCGTCTGGGACAACACACCGGGGAGCTGTTTTTT	CASSLYSTRLGQHTGELFF
.	TRBV25-1	TRBD1	TRBJ1-6	TGTGCCAGCAGTGACGGGACAGGGGTATCCTATAATTCACCCCTCCACTTT	CASSDGTGVSYNSPLHF
.	TRBV28	.	TRBJ1-1	TGTGCCAGCAGGATAGAAGCTGAAGCTTTCTTT	CASRIEAEAFF
.	TRBV5-1	.	TRBJ2-1	TGCGCCAGCAGCTCGGGGGTTTCCTACAATGAGCAGTTCTTC	CASSSGVSYNEQFF
.	TRBV5-1	TRBD2	TRBJ2-7	TGCGCCAGCAGCGATGGGACTAGGTCCGAGCAGTACTTC	CASSDGTRSEQYF
.	TRBV7-9	.	TRBJ1-1	TGTGCCAGCAGCTTCGATACAGGGAGAGCTTTCTTT	CASSFDTGRAFF
.	TRBV18	.	TRBJ1-1	TGTGCCAGCTCCCTGAGAGGGGGAGACACTGAAGCTTTCTTT	CASSLRGGDTEAFF
once	TRBV12-3/TRBV12-4	.	TRBJ1-3	TGTGCCAGCAAAGAGGGGGTCCAACACACCATATATTTT	CASKEGVQHTIYF
.	TRBV18	.	TRBJ2-2	TGTGCCAGCTCACCGGGACAAAACACCGGGGAGCTGTTTTTT	CASSPGQNTGELFF
.	TRBV3-1/TRBV3-2	.	TRBJ1-1	TGTGCCAGCAGCCACCGCAAGGCGGGGGGGTCTGAAGCTTTCTTT	CASSHRKAGGSEAFF
.	TRBV11-2	TRBD1	TRBJ2-3	TGTGCCAGCAGCTTTGGGCGGACAGGGCCCTCAACGCAGTATTTT	CASSFGRTGPSTQYF
.	TRBV19	.	TRBJ2-1	TGTGCCAGTAGTATGGCGGGATCAACGTACAATGAGCAGTTCTTC	CASSMAGSTYNEQFF
.	TRBV28	TRBD2	TRBJ2-3	TGTGCCAGCAGGGATAGCGGGAGCCTCACAGATACGCAGTATTTT	CASRDSGSLTDTQYF
.	TRBV28	TRBD1	TRBJ2-7	TGTGCCAGCAGCCGTTCAGGGGGACCCCCTGACGAGCAGTACTTC	CASSRSGGPPDEQYF
.	TRBV24-1	.	TRBJ2-3	TGTGCCACCAGTGGACGACACCACAAAAGCACAGATACGCAGTATTTT	CATSGRHHKSTDTQYF
.	TRBV18	.	TRBJ2-3	TGTGCCAGCTCACCATCCTCGGGAGCTGAGAATACGCAGTATTTT	CASSPSSGAENTQYF
.	TRBV5-1	TRBD2	TRBJ2-7	TGCGCCAGCAGCTTGGATACTAGCGGGAGCTCCTACGAGCAGTACTTC	CASSLDTSGSSYEQYF
.	TRBV12-3/TRBV12-4	.	TRBJ2-7	TGTGCCAGCGGACAGTTCAGCTACGAGCAGTACTTC	CASGQFSYEQYF
.	TRBV19	.	TRBJ1-2	TGTGCCAGTAGCCAACAGGGACGCCCCTTGGAGGGCTACACCTTC	CASSQQGRPLEGYTF
.	TRBV7-9	.	TRBJ1-6	TGTGCCAGCAGCCCGGCGGGGGGTGGTTATAATTCACCCCTCCACTTT	CASSPAGGGYNSPLHF
.	TRBV27	TRBD1	TRBJ1-1	TGTGCCAGCAGTTTAAAGGACAGGGCGATGAACACTGAAGCTTTCTTT	CASSLKDRAMNTEAFF
.	TRBV13	TRBD1	TRBJ2-6	TGTGCCAGCAGCATCGGACAGGGTGGCTCTGGGGCCAACGTCCTGACTTTC	CASSIGQGGSGANVLTF